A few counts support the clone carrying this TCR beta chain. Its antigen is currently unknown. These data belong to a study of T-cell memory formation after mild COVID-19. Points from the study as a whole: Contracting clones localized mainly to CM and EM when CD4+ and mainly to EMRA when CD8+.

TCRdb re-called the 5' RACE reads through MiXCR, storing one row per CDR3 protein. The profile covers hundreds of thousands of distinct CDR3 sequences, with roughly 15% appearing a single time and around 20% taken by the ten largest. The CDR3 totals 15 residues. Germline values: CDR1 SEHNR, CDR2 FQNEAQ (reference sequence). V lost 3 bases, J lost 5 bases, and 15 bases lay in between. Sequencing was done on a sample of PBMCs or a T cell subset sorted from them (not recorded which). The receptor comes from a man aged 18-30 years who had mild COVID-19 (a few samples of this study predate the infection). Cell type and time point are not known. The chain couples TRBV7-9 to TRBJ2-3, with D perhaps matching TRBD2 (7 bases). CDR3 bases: TGTGCCAGCAGCTTCGGGGGGCTCGGTATAGATACGCAGTATTTT. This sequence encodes CASSFGGLGIDTQYF.